Below, 10 T cell receptor beta chains from the same sample are listed, as sequenced in a study of blood T cells in healthy people across ages. A sample-barcoded 5' primer and a J-beta primer mix were used in a second PCR of about 6 to 12 cycles. TCRdb re-called the 5' RACE reads with MiXCR, one entry per CDR3 protein. The table lists about 1.8 million distinct CDR3 sequences, 40% to 55% of them singletons, with approximately 2% in the top ten. Sequencing was done on a sample of blood. The receptors derive from a woman in her 40s in good health.

This clonotype has just a few counts. The chain combines TRBV4-2 with TRBJ2-1; D perhaps matches TRBD1 (6 bases). CDR1 is LGHNA, CDR2 YNFKEQ, per germline. V was clipped by 5 bases and J by 2 bases, with 13 bases between them. The CDR3 is 15 residues long. CDR3 nucleotides: TGTGCCAGCAGCGCCCGGGACACCGCCTACAATGAGCAGTTCTTC. Translated: CASSARDTAYNEQFF.

A few counts support this clonotype. The chain couples TRBV5-1 to TRBJ1-5, with TRBD1 identical over 7 bases. Germline lookup yields CDR1 SGHRS and CDR2 YFSETQ. The ends lost 0 bases at V and 3 bases at J; junction bases unmatched: 3. The CDR3 spans 15 residues. This CDR3 reads CASSLDRGANQPQHF. DNA of the CDR3: TGCGCCAGCAGCTTGGACAGGGGTGCCAATCAGCCCCAGCATTTT. The full variable domain, its missing parts supplied by reference TRBV5-1 and TRBJ1-5, is KAGVTQTPRYLIKTRGQQVTLSCSPISGHRSVSWYQQTPGQGLQFLFEYFSETQRNKGNFPGRFSGRQFSNSRSEMNVSTLELGDSALYLCASSLDRGANQPQHFGDGTRLSIL.

This clonotype was recorded a few times. The V call is TRBV10-3, the J call TRBJ2-1; 8 positions match TRBD2. V shed 5 bases, J shed 0 bases, and the junction held 6 bases outside the gene matches. The CDR3 has 16 residues. Germline V gene lookup returns CDR1 ENHRY and CDR2 SYGVKD. CDR3 region: CAISSVSGVSYNEQFF. The CDR3 nucleotides read TGTGCCATCAGTTCCGTTAGCGGGGTCTCCTACAATGAGCAGTTCTTC.

The chain is built from TRBV7-9 and TRBJ1-5; D is undetermined. The germline V gene has CDR1 SEHNR and CDR2 FQNEAQ (reference sequence). This CDR3 spans 16 amino acids. The V end was cut by 3 bases, the J end by 1 base, with 13 bases between. The CDR3, as DNA: TGTGCCAGCAGCTTTGTCGAGACAACGAGCAATCAGCCCCAGCATTTT. Amino acid sequence: CASSFVETTSNQPQHF.

V is TRBV28 and J is TRBJ1-4; the D gene is possibly TRBD1 (5 bases). Between the trimmed V and J ends, which lost 2 bases and 10 bases, there was a span of 11 bases. Per germline, CDR1 MDHEN and CDR2 SYDVKM. This CDR3 has 13 amino acids. The CDR3 region is CASSLVAGLKLFF. CDR3 bases: TGTGCCAGCAGTTTAGTTGCAGGGTTAAAACTGTTTTTT.

This clonotype was seen more than once but under ten times. This chain links TRBV18 with TRBJ2-1, with D possibly matching TRBD1 (7 bases). V dropped 11 bases and J dropped 7 bases, with 18 bases sitting between them. The CDR3 runs to 13 residues. Germline assignment: CDR1 KGHSH and CDR2 LQKENI. The CDR3 loop is CARRGRPGNEQFF. The CDR3 DNA reads TGTGCCCGGAGGGGGCGCCCGGGAAATGAGCAGTTCTTC.

There are a few counts of this clonotype. The chain is built from TRBV20-1 and TRBJ2-5; D uncertain. The CDR3 covers 14 residues. CDR1 DFQATT and CDR2 SNEGSKA come from the germline V gene (reference sequence). V lost 4 bases and J lost 2, with 14 bases in between. CDR3 coding DNA: TGCAGTGCTATCCAGAGCCCTAGGCAAGAGACCCAGTACTTC. Its translation: CSAIQSPRQETQYF.

This clonotype was found many times. The V and J genes are TRBV20-1 and TRBJ2-1, with D maybe TRBD1 (6 bases). This CDR3 has 15 residues. Trimming removed 5 bases at V and 6 bases at J, with 20 bases between. Looked up from germline, CDR1 is DFQATT and CDR2 is SNEGSKA (reference sequence). The CDR3 loop reads CSAPQDRRISNEQFF. As DNA, the CDR3 is TGCAGTGCTCCACAAGACAGGCGGATCTCCAATGAGCAGTTCTTC.

V gene TRBV28 combines with J gene TRBJ2-1; the D gene is possibly TRBD1 (5 bases). V was pared by 2 bases and J by 4 bases, with 12 bases between. The CDR3 is made up of 15 amino acids. Germline CDR1 reads MDHEN; CDR2 reads SYDVKM. CDR3 in DNA: TGTGCCAGCAGTTTAATGACAGTTTCTTACAATGAGCAGTTCTTC. It translates to CASSLMTVSYNEQFF. The full variable domain, rest sourced from reference TRBV28 and TRBJ2-1, is DVKVTQSSRYLVKRTGEKVFLECVQDMDHENMFWYRQDPGLGLRLIYFSYDVKMKEKGDIPEGYSVSREKKERFSLILESASTNQTSMYLCASSLMTVSYNEQFFGPGTRLTVL.

This clonotype was detected only a few times. The chain couples TRBV11-2 to TRBJ2-5; D may be TRBD2 (5 bases). Trimming shortened V by 1 base and J by 5 bases, and 14 bases separated the two germline ends. Germline V gene sequence: CDR1 SGHAT, CDR2 FQNNGV. The CDR3 extends over 15 amino acids. The CDR3 bases are TGTGCCAGCAGCTTAGTCACAGTCCCGGGGGAGACCCAGTACTTC. Its translation: CASSLVTVPGETQYF.